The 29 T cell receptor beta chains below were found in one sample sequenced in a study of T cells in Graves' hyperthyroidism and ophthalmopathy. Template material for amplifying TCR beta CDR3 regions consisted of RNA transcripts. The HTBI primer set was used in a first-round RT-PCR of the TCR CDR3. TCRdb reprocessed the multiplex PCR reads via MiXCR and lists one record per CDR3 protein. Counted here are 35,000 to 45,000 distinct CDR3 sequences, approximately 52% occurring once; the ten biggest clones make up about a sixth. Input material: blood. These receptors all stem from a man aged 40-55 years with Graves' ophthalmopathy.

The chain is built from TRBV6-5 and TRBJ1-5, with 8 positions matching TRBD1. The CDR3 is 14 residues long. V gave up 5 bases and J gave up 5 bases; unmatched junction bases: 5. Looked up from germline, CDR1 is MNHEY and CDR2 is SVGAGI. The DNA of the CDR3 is TGTGCCAGCAGTCGGACAGGGCAGCATCAGCCCCAGCATTTT. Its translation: CASSRTGQHQPQHF.

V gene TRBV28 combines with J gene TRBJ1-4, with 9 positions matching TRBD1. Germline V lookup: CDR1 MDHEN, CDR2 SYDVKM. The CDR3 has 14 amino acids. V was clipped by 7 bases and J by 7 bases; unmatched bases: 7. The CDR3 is CASTATGGGEKLFF. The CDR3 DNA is TGTGCCAGCACAGCGACAGGGGGAGGTGAAAAACTGTTTTTT.

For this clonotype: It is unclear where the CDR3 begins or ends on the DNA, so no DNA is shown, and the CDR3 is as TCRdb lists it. CDR3 loop: CASSFYICSAPPGAGNSPLHF. V and J are TRBV7-8 and TRBJ1-6; the D call of TRBD1 is as the table states it, not checked on the DNA. CDR1 is SGHVS and CDR2 is FQNEAQ in the germline V gene. The CDR3 numbers 21 amino acids, ends counted.

In nucleotides, the CDR3 is TGTGCCAGCAGCACTGACAGGTTCGAAGAAGAGACCCAGTACTTC. It specifies CASSTDRFEEETQYF. This rearrangement joins TRBV7-9 to TRBJ2-5; a possible D gene is TRBD1 (6 bases). The CDR3 contains 15 residues. From germline, CDR1 is SEHNR and CDR2 FQNEAQ (reference sequence). V was cut by 5 bases and J by 3 bases, with 16 bases left in between.

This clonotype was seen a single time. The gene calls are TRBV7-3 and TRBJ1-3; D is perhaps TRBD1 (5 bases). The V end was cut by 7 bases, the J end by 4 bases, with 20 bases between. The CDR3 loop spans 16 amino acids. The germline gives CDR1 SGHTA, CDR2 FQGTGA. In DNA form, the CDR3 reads TGTGCCAGCAAGAGAACCGGACATTTGACCGGAAACACCATATATTTT. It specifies CASKRTGHLTGNTIYF. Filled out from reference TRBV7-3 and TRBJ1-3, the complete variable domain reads GAGVSQTPSNKVTEKGKYVELRCDPISGHTALYWYRQSLGQGPEFLIYFQGTGAADDSGLPNDRFFAVRPEGSVSTLKIQRTERGDSAVYLCASKRTGHLTGNTIYFGEGSWLTVV.

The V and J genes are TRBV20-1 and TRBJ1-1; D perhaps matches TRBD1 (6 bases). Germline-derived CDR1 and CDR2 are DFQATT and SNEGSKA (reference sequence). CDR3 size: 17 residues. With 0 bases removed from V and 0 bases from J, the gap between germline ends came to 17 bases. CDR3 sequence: CSARDNSRGRMNTEAFF. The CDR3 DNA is TGCAGTGCTAGAGATAATTCTCGGGGGCGGATGAACACTGAAGCTTTCTTT.

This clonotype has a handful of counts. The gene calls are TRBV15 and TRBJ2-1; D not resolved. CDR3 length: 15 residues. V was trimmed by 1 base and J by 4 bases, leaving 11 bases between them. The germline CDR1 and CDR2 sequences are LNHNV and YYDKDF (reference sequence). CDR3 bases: TGTGCCACCAGCAGAGTCTTAGGGTTATACAATGAGCAGTTCTTC. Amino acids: CATSRVLGLYNEQFF.

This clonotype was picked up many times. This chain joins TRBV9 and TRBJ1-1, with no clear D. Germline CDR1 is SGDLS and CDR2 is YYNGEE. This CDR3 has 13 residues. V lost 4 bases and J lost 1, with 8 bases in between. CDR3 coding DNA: TGTGCCAGCAGCCCCCGGGAGAACACTGAAGCTTTCTTT. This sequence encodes CASSPRENTEAFF.

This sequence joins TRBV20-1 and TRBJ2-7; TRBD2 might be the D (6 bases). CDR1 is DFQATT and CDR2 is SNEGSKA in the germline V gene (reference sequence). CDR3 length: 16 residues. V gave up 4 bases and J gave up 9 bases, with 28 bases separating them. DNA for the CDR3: TGCAGTGCTACGGACCAGCGGGCTAGCTGGTCAGATACGCAGTACTTC. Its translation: CSATDQRASWSDTQYF.

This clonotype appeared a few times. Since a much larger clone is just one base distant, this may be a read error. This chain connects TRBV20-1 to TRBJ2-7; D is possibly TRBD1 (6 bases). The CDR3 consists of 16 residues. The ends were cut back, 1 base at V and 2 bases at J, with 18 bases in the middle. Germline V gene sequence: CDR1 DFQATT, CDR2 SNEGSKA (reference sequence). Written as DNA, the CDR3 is TGCAGTGCTAGAGTGCCCGCCCAGGGGAATCCCTACGAGCAGTACTTC. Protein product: CSARVPAQGNPYEQYF.

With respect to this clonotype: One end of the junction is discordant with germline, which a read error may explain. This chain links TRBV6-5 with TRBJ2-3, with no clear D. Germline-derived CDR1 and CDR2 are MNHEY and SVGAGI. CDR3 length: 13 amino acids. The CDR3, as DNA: TGTACCAGCAGTCTGGGGTTTTCGGATACGCAGTATTTT. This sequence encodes CTSSLGFSDTQYF.

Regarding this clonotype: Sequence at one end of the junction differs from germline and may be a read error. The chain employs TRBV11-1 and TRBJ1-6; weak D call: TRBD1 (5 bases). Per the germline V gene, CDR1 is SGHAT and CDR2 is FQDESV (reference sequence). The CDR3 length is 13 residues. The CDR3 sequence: CASSLGEVSPFQF. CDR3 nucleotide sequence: TGTGCCAGCAGCTTGGGGGAGGTTTCACCCTTCCAGTTT.

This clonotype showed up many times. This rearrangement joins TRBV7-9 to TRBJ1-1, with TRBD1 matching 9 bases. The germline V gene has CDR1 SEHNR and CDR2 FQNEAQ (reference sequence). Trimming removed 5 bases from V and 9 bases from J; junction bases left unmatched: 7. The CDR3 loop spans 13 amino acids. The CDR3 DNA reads TGTGCCAGCAGCCACGCGACAGGGGGTAAAGCTTTCTTT. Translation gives CASSHATGGKAFF.

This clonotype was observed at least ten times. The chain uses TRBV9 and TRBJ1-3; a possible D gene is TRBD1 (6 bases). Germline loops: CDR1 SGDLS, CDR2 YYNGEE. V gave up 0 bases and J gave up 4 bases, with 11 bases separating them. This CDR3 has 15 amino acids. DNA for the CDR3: TGTGCCAGCAGCGTAGCTGGGGGCGGGGGAAACACCATATATTTT. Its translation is CASSVAGGGGNTIYF.

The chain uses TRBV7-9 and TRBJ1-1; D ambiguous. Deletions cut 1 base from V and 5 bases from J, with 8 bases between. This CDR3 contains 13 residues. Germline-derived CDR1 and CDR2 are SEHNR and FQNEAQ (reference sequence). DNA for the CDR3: TGTGCCAGCAGCTTAGGGAGTCGAACTGAAGCTTTCTTT. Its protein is CASSLGSRTEAFF.

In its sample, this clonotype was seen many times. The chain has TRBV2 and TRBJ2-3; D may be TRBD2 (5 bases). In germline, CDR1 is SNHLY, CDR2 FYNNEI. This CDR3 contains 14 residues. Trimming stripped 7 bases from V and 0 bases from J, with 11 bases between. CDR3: CASIRLTSTDTQYF. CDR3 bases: TGTGCCAGCATACGACTAACTAGCACAGATACGCAGTATTTT.

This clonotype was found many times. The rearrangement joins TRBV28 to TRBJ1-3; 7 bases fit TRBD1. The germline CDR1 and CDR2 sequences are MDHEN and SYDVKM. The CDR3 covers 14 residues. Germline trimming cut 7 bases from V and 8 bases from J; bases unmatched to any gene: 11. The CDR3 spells CASTESTGWDTIYF. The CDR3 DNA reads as TGTGCCAGCACGGAGTCGACAGGGTGGGACACCATATATTTT.

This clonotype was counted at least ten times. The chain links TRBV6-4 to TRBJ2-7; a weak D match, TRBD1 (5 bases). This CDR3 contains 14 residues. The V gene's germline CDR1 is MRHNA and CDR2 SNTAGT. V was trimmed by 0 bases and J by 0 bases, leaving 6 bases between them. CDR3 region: CASSDSTASYEQYF. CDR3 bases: TGTGCCAGCAGTGACTCGACAGCCTCCTACGAGCAGTACTTC.

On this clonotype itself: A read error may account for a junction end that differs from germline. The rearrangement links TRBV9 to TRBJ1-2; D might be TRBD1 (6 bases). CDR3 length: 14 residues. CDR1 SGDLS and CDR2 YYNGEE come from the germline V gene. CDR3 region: CASSAGIGGYGYTF. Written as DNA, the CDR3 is TGTGCCAGTAGCGCCGGGATAGGGGGCTATGGCTACACCTTC.

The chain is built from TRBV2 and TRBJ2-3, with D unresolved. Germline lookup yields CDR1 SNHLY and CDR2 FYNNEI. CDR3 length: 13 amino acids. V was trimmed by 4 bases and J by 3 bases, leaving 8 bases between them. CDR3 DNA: TGTGCCAGCAGTGCTGTTACAACAGATACGCAGTATTTT. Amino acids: CASSAVTTDTQYF.

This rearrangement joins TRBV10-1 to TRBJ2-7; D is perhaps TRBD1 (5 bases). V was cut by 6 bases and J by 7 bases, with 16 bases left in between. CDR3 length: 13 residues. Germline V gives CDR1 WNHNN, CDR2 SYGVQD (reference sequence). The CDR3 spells CASSQGGLGEQYF. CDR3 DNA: TGCGCCAGCAGCCAGGGCGGTTTAGGGGAGCAGTACTTC.

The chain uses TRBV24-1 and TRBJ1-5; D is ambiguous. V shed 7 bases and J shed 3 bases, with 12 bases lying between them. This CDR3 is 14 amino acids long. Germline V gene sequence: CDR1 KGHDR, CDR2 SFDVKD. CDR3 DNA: TGTGCCACCAGCCGTGGACGTAACAATCAGCCCCAGCATTTT. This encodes CATSRGRNNQPQHF.

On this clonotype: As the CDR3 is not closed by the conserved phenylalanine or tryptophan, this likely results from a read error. The CDR3 loop reads CASSVEYGRVNVQFL. CDR3 nucleotides: TGTGCCAGCAGCGTAGAATACGGGAGGGTCAATGTGCAGTTCTTG. The chain recombines TRBV9 with TRBJ2-1; 8 bases align to TRBD2. The CDR3 loop spans 15 amino acids. Germline CDR1 is SGDLS and CDR2 is YYNGEE.

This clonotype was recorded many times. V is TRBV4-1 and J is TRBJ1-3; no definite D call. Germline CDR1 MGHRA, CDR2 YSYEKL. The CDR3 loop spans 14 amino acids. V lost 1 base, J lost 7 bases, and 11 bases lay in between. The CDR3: CASSQVRRTNTIYF. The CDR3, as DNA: TGCGCCAGCAGCCAAGTAAGACGAACTAACACCATATATTTT.

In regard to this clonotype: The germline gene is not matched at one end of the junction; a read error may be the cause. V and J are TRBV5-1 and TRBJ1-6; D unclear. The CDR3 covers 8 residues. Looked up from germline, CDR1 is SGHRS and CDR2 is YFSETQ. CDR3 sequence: CASSRSYF. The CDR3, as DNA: TGCGCCAGCAGCCGCTCTTACTTT. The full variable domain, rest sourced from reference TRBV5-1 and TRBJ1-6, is KAGVTQTPRYLIKTRGQQVTLSCSPISGHRSVSWYQQTPGQGLQFLFEYFSETQRNKGNFPGRFSGRQFSNSRSEMNVSTLELGDSALYLCASSRSYFGNGTRLTVT.

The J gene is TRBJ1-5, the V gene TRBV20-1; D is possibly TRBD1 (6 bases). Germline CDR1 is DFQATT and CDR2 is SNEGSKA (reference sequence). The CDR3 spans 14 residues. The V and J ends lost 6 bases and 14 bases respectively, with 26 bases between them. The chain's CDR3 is CSAAPQGKGGVEHF. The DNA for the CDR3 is TGCAGTGCCGCCCCCCAGGGGAAAGGAGGGGTGGAGCATTTT.

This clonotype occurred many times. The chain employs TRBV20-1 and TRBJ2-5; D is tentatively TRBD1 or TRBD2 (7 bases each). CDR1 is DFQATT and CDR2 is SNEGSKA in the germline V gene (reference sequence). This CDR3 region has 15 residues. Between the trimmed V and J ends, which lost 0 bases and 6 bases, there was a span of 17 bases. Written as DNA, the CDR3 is TGCAGTGCTAGAGATGGGGGAGGGGGCGTCAAGACCCAGTACTTC. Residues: CSARDGGGGVKTQYF.

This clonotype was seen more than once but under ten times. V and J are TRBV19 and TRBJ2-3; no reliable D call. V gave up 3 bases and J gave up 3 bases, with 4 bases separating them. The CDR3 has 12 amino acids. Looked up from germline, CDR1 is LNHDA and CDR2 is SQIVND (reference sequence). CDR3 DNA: TGTGCCAGTAGTATTGCAACAGATACGCAGTATTTT. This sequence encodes CASSIATDTQYF.

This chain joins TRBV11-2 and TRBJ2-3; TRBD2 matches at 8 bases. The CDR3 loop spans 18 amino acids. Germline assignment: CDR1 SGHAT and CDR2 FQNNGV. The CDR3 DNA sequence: TGTACCACCAGTGAACGGGGGACTAGTTGGTCTAGCACAGATACGCAGTATTTT. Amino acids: CTTSERGTSWSSTDTQYF.